This T cell receptor beta chain was captured by sequencing in a study of neurological immune-mediated disorders. From 15-18 subjects, each sequencing run yielded over 180 million TCR-beta sequences. TCRdb reprocessed the 5' RACE reads with MiXCR, giving one entry per CDR3 protein. The sample carries 70,000 to 95,000 distinct CDR3 sequences, 12% to 15% recorded once. The starting material, 2 million PBMCs stored at -80 C, gave rise to the unsorted libraries. This clonotype was seen at least ten times. The sequencing input was PBMCs. The TCR sequence derives from a woman in her forties or fifties in good health.

As DNA, the CDR3 is TGTGCCAGCAGCTTAGCCCTCCTTGACATTCAGTACTTC. Translation gives CASSLALLDIQYF. The rearrangement joins TRBV7-2 to TRBJ2-4; D not certain. The CDR3 sequence is 13 residues long. V gave up 0 bases and J gave up 8 bases, with 8 bases separating them. The V gene's germline CDR1 is SGHTA and CDR2 FQGNSA.